The entry that follows covers one T cell receptor (beta chain) sequence. In the source study's methods: By means of reference gene primer amplification, nucleated cell counts were estimated. Profiling relied on immunoSEQ multiplex PCR, and the TCRdb table lists in-frame clones only, not all of them. Clonal size and the V and J genes are those of that table, whereas D and trimming came from the DNA. The repertoire holds around 150,000 clones, about three quarters seen once, with approximately 9.4% in the top ten. This sample is drawn from a study of blood T cell repertoires in COVID-19. About the research overall: COVID-19 samples collected from the United States, Italy and Spain covered acute and convalescent phases.

The ends were cut back, 1 base at V and 9 bases at J, with 14 bases in the middle. The CDR3 runs 14 residues. The germline gives CDR1 SGHNT, CDR2 YYREEE (reference sequence). This clonotype was obtained from a woman in her forties or fifties with active or convalescent COVID-19. This chain joins TRBV5-4 and TRBJ2-1; TRBD2 is a possible D gene (5 bases). Material: peripheral blood. The CDR3 DNA reads TGTGCCAGCAGCTTGACCGCCAGCCGGGGTGAGCAGTTCTTC. It is translated as CASSLTASRGEQFF.